This T cell receptor beta chain is drawn from a study of TIL therapy for anti-PD-1-resistant metastatic lung cancer. Whole-study context: Tumors carried a median around 1.4 non-synonymous mutations per megabase.

CDR3 length: 14 amino acids. The germline V gene has CDR1 MNHEY and CDR2 SVGAGI. The V gene end was trimmed by 6 bases and the J gene end by 15 bases; junction bases not matched to a gene: 13. The immunoSEQ assay was v3. Libraries were sequenced to 2.2 million or so read pairs (survey) or 5-6 million (deep). Clones were read by immunoSEQ multiplex PCR, and TCRdb kept only the in-frame ones, dropping some. The data contain more than 9,000 clones, roughly 60% of them singletons. This clone is a singleton in its sample. Described time point: pre-treatment sample, taken before nivolumab and TIL therapy. The tumor samples were excised metastases, mostly pleural nodules or supraclavicular lymph nodes. Patients then received nivolumab; progressors got lymphodepletion, TIL and IL-2.

The genes are TRBV6-5 and TRBJ1-6; 8 nucleotides match TRBD1. The TCR was taken from a person between 30 and 79 years old with non-small cell lung cancer. This material consisted of tumor tissue, taken at baseline. Here the CDR3 reads CASSNTLTGEGLHF. In nucleotides, the CDR3 is TGTGCCAGCAGCAATACACTGACAGGGGAAGGCCTCCACTTT.